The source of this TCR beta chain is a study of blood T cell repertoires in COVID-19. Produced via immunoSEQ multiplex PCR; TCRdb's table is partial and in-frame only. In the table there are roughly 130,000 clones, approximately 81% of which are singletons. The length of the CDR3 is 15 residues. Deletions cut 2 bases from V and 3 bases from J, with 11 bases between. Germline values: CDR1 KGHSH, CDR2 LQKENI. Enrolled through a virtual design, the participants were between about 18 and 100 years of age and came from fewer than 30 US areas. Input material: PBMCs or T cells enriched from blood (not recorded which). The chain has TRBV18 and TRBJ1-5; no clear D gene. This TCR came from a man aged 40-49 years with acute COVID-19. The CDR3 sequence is CASSPEGDANQPQHF. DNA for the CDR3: TGTGCCAGCTCACCAGAGGGCGACGCCAATCAGCCCCAGCATTTT.